This TCR beta chain was observed in a study of vaccination effects on CD4 cells after COVID-19. Note on this clone: Its specificity is unknown.

General study results and limits: Clones arising from infection and from vaccination showed marked clonal contraction late after vaccination. Convalescent patients were scarce, and early post-infection timepoints were absent.

Sequencing was preceded by expansion of antigen-specific CD4+ T cells with viral peptide pools in the ViraFEST assay. Following culture for roughly 10 days, CD4+ T cells were isolated. Each vaccine recipient was nucleocapsid antibody negative and had no prior SARS-CoV-2 infection. Cells had half their medium changed to IL-2 medium on days 3 and 7. Germline V gene lookup returns CDR1 SGDLS and CDR2 YYNGEE. V gave up 4 bases and J gave up 9 bases; unmatched junction bases: 14. The CDR3 consists of 17 residues. Assay: immunoSEQ multiplex PCR; the TCRdb copy retains only in-frame clones and omits some. The sample includes 40,000 to 45,000 clones, over 60% of them seen just once.

The gene calls are TRBV9 and TRBJ2-1, with TRBD2 identical over 12 bases. The starting material was CD4+ T cells from PBMCs cultured with HCoV-NL63 spike peptides, obtained before COVID-19 vaccination. The source of this sequence is a human donor who received a COVID-19 vaccine. For the CDR3, the DNA is TGTGCCAGCAGCCCTCTAGGAGCTAGCGGGGGGGCCTCTGAGCAGTTCTTC. Its translation: CASSPLGASGGASEQFF.